Listed below are T cell receptor beta chains from one sample, sequenced in a study of blood T cell repertoires in COVID-19. TCRdb keeps only in-frame clones here, not all; method: immunoSEQ multiplex PCR. Of fewer than 250,000 clones listed, about 83% are singletons. The sample was PBMCs or T cells enriched from blood (not recorded which). These receptors were collected from a woman in her forties who had recovered from COVID-19. Each CDR3 is given with its conserved first and last residue. The order of the fields is J gene, V gene, clone size, D gene, CDR3 protein, CDR3 DNA. D genes are given only for firm matches. Clone size is shown for a subset of rows, as once, few, many or a class of expanded clone.

TRBJ2-2	TRBV7-9	few	TRBD1	CASSLGQGSGTGELFF	TGTGCCAGCAGCTTAGGACAGGGGTCGGGGACCGGGGAGCTGTTTTTT
TRBJ2-7	TRBV29-1	few	-	CSVEVPGQTYEQYF	TGCAGCGTTGAAGTGCCAGGACAGACCTACGAGCAGTACTTC
TRBJ1-3	TRBV10-3	-	TRBD1	CATRRDPGTGNSGNTIYF	TGTGCCACCCGTCGGGATCCCGGGACAGGGAACTCTGGAAACACCATATATTTT
TRBJ1-1	TRBV5-1	-	-	CASSLGVGRYTEAFF	TGCGCCAGCAGCTTGGGGGTGGGGCGCTACACTGAAGCTTTCTTT
TRBJ1-3	TRBV30	few	-	CAWSGGYLIGNTIYF	TGTGCCTGGAGTGGCGGGTACTTGATTGGAAACACCATATATTTT
TRBJ2-2	TRBV11-3	-	TRBD1	CASMVGQGAVGELFF	TGTGCCAGCATGGTGGGGCAGGGGGCTGTCGGGGAGCTGTTTTTT
TRBJ1-2	TRBV7-2	-	TRBD1	CASSFQGEYGYTF	TGTGCCAGCAGCTTCCAGGGGGAGTATGGCTACACCTTC
TRBJ1-1	TRBV18	-	-	CASSSDWNTEAFF	TGTGCCAGCTCTTCCGACTGGAACACTGAAGCTTTCTTT
TRBJ1-5	TRBV28	-	-	CASSLLGGQVQPQHF	TGTGCCAGCAGTTTATTAGGAGGGCAGGTTCAGCCCCAGCATTTT
TRBJ2-1	TRBV9	-	-	CASSVDGGTQREQFF	TGTGCCAGCAGCGTAGACGGCGGAACCCAGCGCGAGCAGTTCTTC
TRBJ1-2	TRBV4-3	-	-	CASSQFTGISYGYTF	TGCGCCAGCAGCCAATTCACAGGGATCTCCTATGGCTACACCTTC
TRBJ2-2	TRBV2	-	-	CASSGLRGTGELFF	TGTGCCAGCAGTGGGCTTAGGGGTACCGGGGAGCTGTTTTTT
TRBJ1-4	TRBV28	-	-	CASSYQRASTNEKLFF	TGTGCCAGCAGTTACCAGCGAGCCTCAACTAATGAAAAACTGTTTTTT
TRBJ1-2	TRBV6-6	-	-	CASSYPSGSFNGYTF	TGTGCCAGCAGTTACCCCTCGGGAAGTTTCAATGGCTACACCTTC
TRBJ1-2	TRBV6-5	-	-	CASRGSGGYTF	TGTGCCAGCAGGGGGTCGGGAGGCTACACCTTC
TRBJ1-6	TRBV28	-	-	CASSLLRDSPLHF	TGTGCCAGCAGTTTACTTCGGGATTCACCCCTCCACTTT
TRBJ2-7	TRBV27	-	TRBD2	CASAQPGLAGELYF	TGTGCCAGCGCCCAACCGGGACTAGCGGGAGAATTGTACTTC
TRBJ2-1	TRBV5-1	-	-	CASSLAGTLSEQFF	TGCGCCAGCAGCTTGGCCGGGACACTGAGCGAGCAGTTCTTC
TRBJ1-2	TRBV5-5	once	-	CASSLGAGANYGYTF	TGTGCCAGCAGCTTGGGTGCCGGAGCTAACTATGGCTACACCTTC
TRBJ1-6	TRBV24-1	few	-	CATSDGGQHSPLHF	TGTGCCACCAGTGACGGAGGCCAGCATTCACCCCTCCACTTT
TRBJ1-5	TRBV19	-	-	CASSARRGGRGSSNQPQHF	TGTGCCAGTAGTGCCCGGCGGGGGGGTAGGGGATCTAGCAATCAGCCCCAGCATTTT
TRBJ2-2	TRBV9	-	-	CASSSLSTGELFF	TGTGCCAGCAGCTCCCTGAGTACCGGGGAGCTGTTTTTT
TRBJ2-1	TRBV11-2	-	-	CASSLRDGSYNEQFF	TGTGCCAGCAGCTTGCGTGATGGCTCCTACAATGAGCAGTTCTTC
TRBJ1-3	TRBV5-1	-	-	CASSLEAGDSGNTIYF	TGCGCCAGCAGCTTGGAAGCGGGAGACTCTGGAAACACCATATATTTT
TRBJ2-1	TRBV27	-	TRBD1	CASSSQGADEQFF	TGTGCCAGCAGTTCGCAGGGGGCCGATGAGCAGTTCTTC
TRBJ1-6	TRBV7-3	-	-	CASSATVSNSPLHF	TGTGCCAGCAGCGCGACAGTCTCCAATTCACCCCTCCACTTT
TRBJ1-1	TRBV21-1	-	-	CASSRTGALNTEAFF	TGTGCCAGCAGCAGGACAGGGGCCTTGAACACTGAAGCTTTCTTT
TRBJ1-2	TRBV5-1	-	-	CASSLDSYGAGGYTF	TGCGCCAGCAGCTTGGACTCTTATGGGGCTGGCGGCTACACCTTC
TRBJ2-3	TRBV11-3	few	-	CASSFVAADTQYF	TGTGCCAGCAGCTTTGTAGCTGCGGATACGCAGTATTTT
TRBJ1-6	TRBV5-1	-	-	CASSNREITGMGSPLHF	TGCGCCAGCAGCAACCGCGAAATAACAGGGATGGGCTCACCCCTCCACTTT
TRBJ2-5	TRBV27	-	-	CASSSTDSRETQYF	TGTGCCAGCAGTTCAACCGACAGCAGGGAGACCCAGTACTTC
TRBJ1-6	TRBV28	-	TRBD1	CASSVDREMFSPLHF	TGTGCCAGCAGTGTAGACAGGGAAATGTTCTCACCCCTCCACTTT
TRBJ2-7	TRBV4-1	-	TRBD1	CASSHPGQGVYEQYF	TGCGCCAGCAGCCATCCCGGACAGGGGGTCTACGAGCAGTACTTC
TRBJ2-7	TRBV7-6	-	TRBD2	CASSLVGTNGGEQYF	TGTGCCAGCAGCTTAGTTGGGACTAACGGTGGCGAGCAGTACTTC
TRBJ2-5	TRBV28	-	TRBD1	CASSARTGQETQYF	TGTGCCAGCAGTGCCCGGACAGGACAAGAGACCCAGTACTTC
TRBJ2-4	TRBV23-1	-	TRBD1	CASLQGIQYF	TGCGCCAGCTTACAGGGGATTCAGTACTTC
TRBJ2-1	TRBV10-3	-	-	CAISTDSSYNEQFF	TGTGCCATCAGCACAGATTCTTCCTACAATGAGCAGTTCTTC
TRBJ2-1	TRBV28	once	TRBD2	CASAGVVNEQFF	TGTGCCAGCGCGGGAGTGGTGAATGAGCAGTTCTTC
TRBJ2-1	TRBV10-3	-	TRBD1	CAIRGTGTGTLYNEQFF	TGTGCCATCAGGGGGACAGGGACCGGGACGCTGTACAATGAGCAGTTCTTC
TRBJ2-1	TRBV28	-	-	CATGAGSSYNEQFF	TGTGCCACCGGTGCGGGTAGCTCCTACAATGAGCAGTTCTTC
TRBJ1-5	TRBV5-1	-	TRBD1	CASSPDRGDQPQHF	TGCGCCAGCAGCCCCGACAGGGGAGATCAGCCCCAGCATTTT
TRBJ1-2	TRBV27	-	-	CASSFDSSYGYTF	TGTGCCAGCAGTTTCGACAGTTCCTATGGCTACACCTTC
TRBJ2-2	TRBV15	-	-	CATSSRPQGNTGELFF	TGTGCCACCAGCAGCCGACCACAGGGGAACACCGGGGAGCTGTTTTTT
TRBJ1-2	TRBV7-2	few	-	CASSPGSPNYGYTF	TGTGCCAGCAGCCCAGGGTCACCTAACTATGGCTACACCTTC
TRBJ1-2	TRBV6-5	-	TRBD1	CASSYSTGTGRGYTF	TGTGCCAGCAGTTATTCGACCGGGACAGGGCGCGGCTACACCTTC
TRBJ1-4	TRBV5-1	-	TRBD1	CASSLGQGGNEKLFF	TGCGCCAGCAGCTTGGGACAGGGTGGAAATGAAAAACTGTTTTTT
TRBJ1-3	TRBV7-6	-	TRBD1	CASSLGQGYGNTIYF	TGTGCCAGCAGCCTGGGACAGGGTTATGGAAACACCATATATTTT
TRBJ2-5	TRBV12-3/TRBV12-4	-	-	CASSSNEETQYF	TGTGCCAGCAGTTCTAACGAAGAGACCCAGTACTTC
TRBJ2-6	TRBV27	-	-	CASSLAVRPGANVLTF	TGTGCCAGCAGTTTAGCGGTAAGGCCTGGGGCCAACGTCCTGACTTTC
TRBJ1-3	TRBV28	-	-	CASSSPDSTSGNTIYF	TGTGCCAGCAGTTCACCGGACAGCACATCTGGAAACACCATATATTTT
TRBJ2-1	TRBV5-4	-	TRBD1	CASSRQGDRNEQFF	TGTGCCAGCAGCCGACAGGGGGACCGAAATGAGCAGTTCTTC
TRBJ2-1	TRBV14	-	-	CASSLAGNEQFF	TGTGCCAGCAGCCTGGCGGGCAATGAGCAGTTCTTC
TRBJ2-5	TRBV5-1	few	-	CASSLGAGFQETQYF	TGCGCCAGCAGCTTGGGTGCAGGGTTTCAAGAGACCCAGTACTTC
TRBJ2-5	TRBV6-5	once	-	CASSPSLVGTQYF	TGTGCCAGCAGCCCCTCTCTAGTAGGGACCCAGTACTTC
TRBJ1-5	TRBV30	-	-	CAWSLARNQPQHF	TGTGCCTGGAGCCTGGCTCGCAATCAGCCCCAGCATTTT
TRBJ2-3	TRBV7-7	-	TRBD2	CASSLTAGGTDTQYF	TGTGCCAGCAGCTTAACAGCGGGAGGAACAGATACGCAGTATTTT
TRBJ2-5	TRBV28	-	-	CASLETPQETQYF	TGTGCCAGCTTAGAGACACCTCAAGAGACCCAGTACTTC
TRBJ2-1	TRBV7-8	-	TRBD2	CASSLIAGGPYNEQFF	TGTGCCAGCAGCCTTATAGCGGGAGGACCATACAATGAGCAGTTCTTC